The source of this T cell receptor beta chain is a study of neurological immune-mediated disorders. Study-wide results and limits: The greatest degree of TCR clonal expansion was observed in HTLV-1-associated myelopathy, with the lowest in multiple sclerosis, below that of healthy controls. None of the CDR3 amino acid sequences of expanded clones recurred across subjects, suggesting private repertoires in all groups.

Time point given: technical triplicate 2. The study built sorted libraries from 1 million CD4+ or CD8+ T cells. CDR3 length equals 11 residues. Germline CDR1 DFQATT, CDR2 SNEGSKA (reference sequence). V was trimmed by 7 bases and J by 2 bases, leaving 7 bases between them. Many counts were recorded for this clonotype. Its matching antigen is unknown. The method for making cDNA was 5'RACE, and it used 10-nucleotide random UMIs. Each CDR3 protein is one row after TCRdb ran MiXCR on the 5' RACE reads. Seen here are more than 30,000 distinct CDR3 sequences, more than 10% observed once, and the top ten hold roughly 5.2%.

The sample taken for sequencing was CD4+ T cells from blood. The chain couples TRBV20-1 to TRBJ2-3; D perhaps matches TRBD2 (6 bases). This TCR was recovered from a female donor with HTLV-1-associated myelopathy (HAM/TSP). CDR3 residues: CSGGITDTQYF. CDR3 DNA sequence: TGCAGTGGCGGGATCACAGATACGCAGTATTTT.